The source of this TCR beta chain is a study of response to subunit inactivated influenza vaccine. This clonotype was seen more than once but under ten times. It is likely a read error, because the conserved phenylalanine at the end of the CDR3 is missing. Using its own MiXCR run on the RT-PCR reads, TCRdb lists one record per CDR3 protein. The sample records hundreds of thousands of distinct CDR3 sequences, around 11% being singletons. In addition, the sample was reused for a study of T cells expressing NK-cell markers. As reported in that work: The authors generated TCR beta cDNA through 5'RACE template switching with UMIs. Within the sequenced cohort of eight donors, seven exhibited HCMV seropositivity and one was seronegative. For a handful of donors, these clonotypes were likewise the leading ones in the CD3+CD56-NKG2C+ fraction.

This TCR came from a man in his fifties who received an inactivated influenza vaccine. Sequences were derived from PBMCs from blood, sampled on the day of vaccination.

Here the CDR3 reads CASSFLRTAYEKLFS. The CDR3 DNA reads as TGTGCCAGCAGTTTTCTCAGGACGGCTTATGAAAAACTGTTTTCT. The chain joins TRBV28 to TRBJ1-4; no clear D gene. This CDR3 spans 15 amino acids. Germline V gene lookup returns CDR1 MDHEN and CDR2 SYDVKM. The ends were cut back, 3 bases at V and 6 bases at J, with 14 bases in the middle.